These 19 T cell receptor beta chains share one sample of origin, sequenced in a study of cytomegalovirus exposure and HLA in healthy donors (dated by TCRdb to about 2017). The library was generated by the immunoSEQ multiplex PCR assay. For the multiplex PCR, a mixture combining 60 forward primers for TCR Vbeta segments and 13 reverse primers for TCR Jbeta segments was used. This immuneACCESS table, as held by TCRdb, lists in-frame sequences with V and J called but not all clones. Of the missing ones, under half trace to an unresolved V gene in checked studies; the others have no known cause. Recorded for this sample are some 130,000 clones; more than 75% of them occurred a single time. The top ten hold around 2% of the sample. The material sequenced was PBMCs. These TCRs come from a man aged 30 to 45 in good health and CMV-seronegative.

The chain recombines TRBV10-3 with TRBJ1-1; 9 positions match TRBD1. The CDR3 is 12 amino acids. The trim removed 6 bases at V and 11 bases at J, leaving 7 bases unmatched. The germline V gene encodes CDR1 ENHRY and CDR2 SYGVKD. The CDR3 DNA reads as TGTGCCATCAGGTCGACGACAGGGGGGGCTTTCTTT. It specifies CAIRSTTGGAFF.

This rearrangement joins TRBV5-4 to TRBJ2-1, with 10 bases identical to TRBD1. CDR1 and CDR2 from the germline V gene are SGHNT and YYREEE (reference sequence). The CDR3 covers 14 residues. J lost 9 bases, V lost 0 bases, and 3 bases had no gene match. This CDR3 is CASSLGQGAGEQFF. CDR3 nucleotide sequence: TGTGCCAGCAGCTTGGGACAGGGGGCGGGTGAGCAGTTCTTC.

This chain joins TRBV7-8 and TRBJ1-1, with D possibly being TRBD1 (5 bases). CDR1 is SGHVS, CDR2 FQNEAQ, per germline. The CDR3 is 16 residues long. Trimming pared 1 base from V and 0 bases from J, leaving 12 bases between. The CDR3 DNA reads TGTGCCAGCAGCTTAGTCTTAGGGGTCCTGAACACTGAAGCTTTCTTT. It encodes CASSLVLGVLNTEAFF.

This rearrangement joins TRBV5-4 to TRBJ2-1; D possibly corresponds to TRBD1 (7 bases). The germline V and J ends were trimmed by 1 base and 6 bases, with 11 bases remaining between them. The germline CDR1 and CDR2 sequences are SGHNT and YYREEE (reference sequence). The CDR3 extends over 14 amino acids. The CDR3 DNA reads as TGTGCCAGCAGCTTGAGCCAGGGGGGCAATGAGCAGTTCTTC. It specifies CASSLSQGGNEQFF.

This rearrangement joins TRBV7-9 to TRBJ1-5; D not resolved. The ends were cut back, 6 bases at V and 6 bases at J, with 9 bases in the middle. The CDR3 covers 12 residues. CDR1 and CDR2 (germline): SEHNR, FQNEAQ (reference sequence). The CDR3: CASSEGTQPQHF. The CDR3 region has the DNA TGTGCCAGCAGTGAGGGCACTCAGCCCCAGCATTTT.

The chain employs TRBV30 and TRBJ1-6, with D perhaps TRBD1 (6 bases). The CDR3 extends over 14 amino acids. Germline assignment: CDR1 GTSNPN and CDR2 SVGIG (reference sequence). CDR3 residues: CAFTGSSYNSPLHF. For the CDR3, the DNA is TGTGCTTTTACAGGGAGCTCCTATAATTCACCCCTCCACTTT.

This sequence joins TRBV9 and TRBJ2-2, with 9 bases matching TRBD1. The CDR3 is 15 residues long. Trimming at V came to 1 base and at J to 7 bases, leaving 5 bases not matched to a gene. Germline CDR1 is SGDLS and CDR2 is YYNGEE. The DNA for the CDR3 is TGTGCCAGCAGCGTATTGGGACAGGGTATCGGGGAGCTGTTTTTT. This translates into CASSVLGQGIGELFF.

The rearrangement uses TRBV27 and TRBJ1-1; weak D call: TRBD1 (6 bases). V lost 5 bases and J lost 3, with 10 bases in between. The CDR3 has 13 residues. The germline V gene has CDR1 MNHEY and CDR2 SMNVEV (reference sequence). The CDR3 nucleotides are TGTGCCAGCAGTCAGGACAGCTACACTGAAGCTTTCTTT. This translates into CASSQDSYTEAFF.

The rearrangement joins TRBV23-1 to TRBJ1-5, with 9 bases aligning to TRBD1. TRBV23-1 is given ORF status, its function remaining uncertain. CDR3 length: 21 residues. Trimming took 4 bases from V and 1 from J; bases not matched to a gene: 20. The CDR3 DNA is TGCGCCAGCAGTCCCCTTCCCTCACGGACAGGGGACATTAGAAGCAATCAGCCCCAGCATTTT. Translated, it gives CASSPLPSRTGDIRSNQPQHF.

The gene calls are TRBV5-1 and TRBJ2-7; 9 bases agree with TRBD1. From germline, CDR1 is SGHRS and CDR2 YFSETQ. The CDR3 is made up of 15 amino acids. V lost 1 base and J lost 3; bases outside the gene matches: 5. The CDR3 DNA follows: TGCGCCAGCAGCTTGACGGGACAGGGTTTCTACGAGCAGTACTTC. Its protein is CASSLTGQGFYEQYF. Combining the CDR3 with reference TRBV5-1 and TRBJ2-7 gives the whole variable domain KAGVTQTPRYLIKTRGQQVTLSCSPISGHRSVSWYQQTPGQGLQFLFEYFSETQRNKGNFPGRFSGRQFSNSRSEMNVSTLELGDSALYLCASSLTGQGFYEQYFGPGTRLTVT.

The J gene is TRBJ2-4, the V gene TRBV6-5; D is possibly TRBD1 (6 bases). Germline V gene lookup returns CDR1 MNHEY and CDR2 SVGAGI. The germline V and J ends were trimmed by 4 bases and 8 bases, with 18 bases remaining between them. This CDR3 has 15 residues. The CDR3 bases are TGTGCCAGCAGTTTGTGGGCCCAAGGGGGAGACATTCAGTACTTC. Amino acid sequence: CASSLWAQGGDIQYF.

CDR3 sequence reads: CAWSVSGGHQPQHF. CDR3 sequence (DNA): TGTGCCTGGAGTGTATCAGGGGGTCATCAGCCCCAGCATTTT. The chain couples TRBV30 to TRBJ1-5; 7 bases match TRBD1. CDR3 size: 14 residues. The junction had 4 bases not matched to a gene; V was cut back by 0 bases and J by 5 bases. Germline V gene data show CDR1 as GTSNPN and CDR2 as SVGIG (reference sequence).

V usage is TRBV5-4 and J usage is TRBJ2-3; D perhaps matches TRBD2 (5 bases). This CDR3 comprises 14 residues. Germline lookup yields CDR1 SGHNT and CDR2 YYREEE (reference sequence). V was trimmed by 3 bases and J by 9 bases, leaving 17 bases between them. The DNA for the CDR3 is TGTGCCAGCAGCTCGCCTAGCTCCGCCAGAACGCAGTATTTT. It encodes CASSSPSSARTQYF.

The chain is built from TRBV2 and TRBJ2-7; unclear D gene. V was shortened by 7 bases and J by 1 base, with 11 bases between the two germline ends. Per germline, CDR1 SNHLY and CDR2 FYNNEI. The length of the CDR3 is 13 residues. The CDR3 DNA is TGTGCCAGCACCGTAGCAGATTCCTACGAGCAGTACTTC. This gives the protein CASTVADSYEQYF.

This rearrangement joins TRBV7-6 to TRBJ2-5; perhaps TRBD1 as D (5 bases). Germline CDR1 is SGHVS and CDR2 is FNYEAQ. V was shortened by 0 bases and J by 1 base, with 9 bases between the two germline ends. The CDR3 is 15 amino acids. The DNA for the CDR3 is TGTGCCAGCAGCTTAGCTCCAGGGATCCAAGAGACCCAGTACTTC. This translates into CASSLAPGIQETQYF.

The chain uses TRBV28 and TRBJ2-2; D uncertain. This CDR3 comprises 15 residues. V lost 5 bases to trimming and J lost 1 base, with 11 bases between them. Germline-derived CDR1 and CDR2 are MDHEN and SYDVKM. As DNA, the CDR3 is TGTGCCAGCAGTAAGTTTCGACAGAACACCGGGGAGCTGTTTTTT. It translates to CASSKFRQNTGELFF.

On this clone itself: One junction end disagrees with the germline gene, perhaps due to a read error. This rearrangement joins TRBV19 to TRBJ2-7; D gene uncertain. The CDR3 runs 17 residues. Germline CDR1 reads LNHDA; CDR2 reads SQIVND (reference sequence). In DNA, the CDR3 is TGTGCCAGTAGTCCGAGGTCCCCGCGTCTCTCCTCCAACGAGCAGTACTTC. It encodes CASSPRSPRLSSNEQYF.

V is TRBV2 and J is TRBJ1-5, with D tentatively TRBD1 (6 bases). Germline V gene lookup returns CDR1 SNHLY and CDR2 FYNNEI. This CDR3 region has 15 residues. V was cut by 3 bases and J by 9 bases, with 18 bases left in between. Here the CDR3 reads CASSDVSGAAGPQHF. The CDR3 nucleotides are TGTGCCAGCAGTGACGTCTCAGGGGCTGCTGGGCCCCAGCATTTT.

The chain is built from TRBV6-4 and TRBJ2-3; 9 bases are shared with TRBD1. Germline V gene data show CDR1 as MRHNA and CDR2 as SNTAGT. J lost 4 bases, V lost 6 bases, and 8 bases had no gene match. This CDR3 is 15 amino acids long. The CDR3 reads CASRDRGHPSDTQYF. The CDR3 bases are TGTGCCAGCAGGGACAGGGGACACCCTTCAGATACGCAGTATTTT.